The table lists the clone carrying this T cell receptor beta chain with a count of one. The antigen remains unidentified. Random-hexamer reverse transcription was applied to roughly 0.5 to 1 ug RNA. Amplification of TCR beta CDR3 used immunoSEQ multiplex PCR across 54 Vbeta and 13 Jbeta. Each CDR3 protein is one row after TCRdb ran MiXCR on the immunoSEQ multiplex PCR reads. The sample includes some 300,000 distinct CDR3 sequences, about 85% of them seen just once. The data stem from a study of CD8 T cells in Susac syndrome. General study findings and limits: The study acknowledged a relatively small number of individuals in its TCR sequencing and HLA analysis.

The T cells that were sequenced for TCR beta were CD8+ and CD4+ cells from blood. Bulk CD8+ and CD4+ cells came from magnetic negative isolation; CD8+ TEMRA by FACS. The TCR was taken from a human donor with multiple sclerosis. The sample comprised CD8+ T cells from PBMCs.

In nucleotides, the CDR3 is TGTGCCTGGAGTGGTCTCGGGACTCGTAAGACCGGGGAGCTGTTTTTT. The encoded protein is CAWSGLGTRKTGELFF. The J gene is TRBJ2-2, the V gene TRBV30, with a tentative D call TRBD2 (6 bases). Trimming removed 1 base from V and 5 bases from J, with 17 bases in between. CDR3 length equals 16 residues. Germline lookup yields CDR1 GTSNPN and CDR2 SVGIG (reference sequence).